This T cell receptor beta chain appears in the sequencing data of a study of shared clonotypes between healthy human individuals. Comment on this clone: The antigen remains undetermined.

The repertoire was sequenced with immunoSEQ multiplex PCR; TCRdb's copy has only in-frame clones and lacks some. The sample yields about 1.5 million clones, 98% seen once. The CDR3 has 15 residues. The J segment lost 9 bases and the V segment lost 0 bases, leaving 10 bases of the junction unmatched. Germline V CDR1 and CDR2: SGHTA, FQGNSA. Overall study results and limits: The represented genetic and exposure-history diversity was limited by the small number of donors. Rarefaction demonstrated incomplete sorted-subset sequencing despite large depth.

This sequence joins TRBV7-2 and TRBJ2-5; 7 bases match TRBD2. The receptor was derived from a man aged 25-40 years in good health. Sequences were obtained from naive CD4+ T cells sorted from blood. Subset in this sample: CD45RA+ positively selected. DNA for the CDR3: TGTGCCAGCAGCTTAGCGGGAGGGCCGGGGTGGTCCCAGTACTTC. Its translation: CASSLAGGPGWSQYF.